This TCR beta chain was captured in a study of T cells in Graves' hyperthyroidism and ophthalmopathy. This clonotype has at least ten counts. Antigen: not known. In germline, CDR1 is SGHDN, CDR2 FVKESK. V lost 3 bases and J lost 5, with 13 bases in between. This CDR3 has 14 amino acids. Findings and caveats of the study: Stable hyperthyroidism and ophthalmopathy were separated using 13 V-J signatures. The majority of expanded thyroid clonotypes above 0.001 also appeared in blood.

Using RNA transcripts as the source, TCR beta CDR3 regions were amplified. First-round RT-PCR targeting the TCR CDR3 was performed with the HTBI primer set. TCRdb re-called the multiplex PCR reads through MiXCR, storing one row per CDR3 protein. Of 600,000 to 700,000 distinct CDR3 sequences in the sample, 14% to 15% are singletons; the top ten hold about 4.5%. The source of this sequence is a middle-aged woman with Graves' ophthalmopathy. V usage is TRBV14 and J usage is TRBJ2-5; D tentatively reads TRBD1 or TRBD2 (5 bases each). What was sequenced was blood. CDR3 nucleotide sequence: TGTGCCAGCAGCCAGCCGCAGGGACGGGAGACCCAGTACTTC. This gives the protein CASSQPQGRETQYF.